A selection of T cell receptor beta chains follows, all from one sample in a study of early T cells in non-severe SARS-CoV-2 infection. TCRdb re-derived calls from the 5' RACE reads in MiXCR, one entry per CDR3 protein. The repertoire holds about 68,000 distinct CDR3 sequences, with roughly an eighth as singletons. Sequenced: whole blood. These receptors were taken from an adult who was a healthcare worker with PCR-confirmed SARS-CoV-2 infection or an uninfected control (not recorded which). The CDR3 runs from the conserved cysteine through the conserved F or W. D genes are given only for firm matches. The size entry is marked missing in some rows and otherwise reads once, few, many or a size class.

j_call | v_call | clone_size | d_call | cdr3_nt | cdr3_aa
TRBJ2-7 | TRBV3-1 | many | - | TGTGCCAGCGAGCCCGGGGGCAGTACCTACGAGCAGTACTTC | CASEPGGSTYEQYF
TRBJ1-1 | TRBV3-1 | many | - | TGTGCCAGCAGCCAAGGTCAGGGCCGGAACACTGAAGCTTTCTTT | CASSQGQGRNTEAFF
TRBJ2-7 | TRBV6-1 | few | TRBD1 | TGTGCCAGCATTGCGACAGGGCTTCCCTACGAGCAGTACTTC | CASIATGLPYEQYF
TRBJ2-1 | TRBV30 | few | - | TGTGTCTGGAGCCCAGACCAGGGTGAGCAGTTCTTC | CVWSPDQGEQFF
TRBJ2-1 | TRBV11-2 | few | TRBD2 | TGTGCCAGCAGCAAGCGGGGGGCCAACAATGAGCAGTTCTTC | CASSKRGANNEQFF
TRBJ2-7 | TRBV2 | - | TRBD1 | TGTGCCAGCAGTGAGGGTTGGGCAGGGAATCCCAACAGGGGATACGAGCAGTACTTC | CASSEGWAGNPNRGYEQYF
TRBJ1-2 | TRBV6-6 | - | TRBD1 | TGTGCCAGCAGTTACTTGGGACAGGATAGTGGCTACACCTTC | CASSYLGQDSGYTF
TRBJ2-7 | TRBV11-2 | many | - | TGTGCCAGCAGCTTGGTTGGGGACTACGAGCAGTACTTC | CASSLVGDYEQYF
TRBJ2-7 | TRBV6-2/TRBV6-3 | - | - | TGTGCCAGCAGTTACTCTCCCCCCTACGAGCAGTACTTC | CASSYSPPYEQYF
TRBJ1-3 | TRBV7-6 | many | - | TGTGCCAGCAGCTTGATAGAGGGAGGAAACACCATATATTTT | CASSLIEGGNTIYF
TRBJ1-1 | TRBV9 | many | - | TGTGCCAGCAGCCATGACGGGGGAACTGAAGCTTTCTTT | CASSHDGGTEAFF
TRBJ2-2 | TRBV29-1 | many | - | TGCAGCGTTGAAGAAGGGGGGGCTGGCGGGGAGCTGTTTTTT | CSVEEGGAGGELFF
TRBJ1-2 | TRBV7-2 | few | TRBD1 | TGTGCCAGCAGCTTAGCCCGGACAGGTCCTCTAGACTATGGCTACACCTTC | CASSLARTGPLDYGYTF
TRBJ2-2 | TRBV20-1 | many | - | TGCAGTGCTAGAGATCTGGCCGGGGAGCTGTTTTTT | CSARDLAGELFF
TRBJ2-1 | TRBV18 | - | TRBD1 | TGTGCCAGCTCACCGACGGGACAGGCCTCCTACAATGAGCAGTTCTTC | CASSPTGQASYNEQFF
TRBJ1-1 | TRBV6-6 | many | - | TGTGCCAGCAGTTATAGAAAGAGGACTGAAGCTTTCTTT | CASSYRKRTEAFF
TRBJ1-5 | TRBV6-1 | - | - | TGTGCCAGCAGTGAAGCGCGTGGGGGATTAGAGAGCAATCAGCCCCAGCATTTT | CASSEARGGLESNQPQHF
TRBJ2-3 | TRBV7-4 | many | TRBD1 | TGTGCCAGCAGCCCTGGGACAGCCACTAGCACAGATACGCAGTATTTT | CASSPGTATSTDTQYF
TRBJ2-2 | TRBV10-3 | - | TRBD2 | TGTGCCATCAGTGAGCACCACGGACTAGCGGGGTCCGGGGAGCTGTTTTTT | CAISEHHGLAGSGELFF
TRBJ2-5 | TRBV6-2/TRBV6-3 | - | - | TGTGCCAGCAGTTACTCGAGAGAGACCCAGTACTTC | CASSYSRETQYF
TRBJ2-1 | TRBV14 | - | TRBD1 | TGTGCCAGCAGCCGGACAGGTCGGCGCCTTAATTATGAGCAGTTCTTC | CASSRTGRRLNYEQFF
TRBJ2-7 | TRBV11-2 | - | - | TGTGCCAGCAGCTTAGGCAGGCTAAGCTCCTACGAGCAGTACTTC | CASSLGRLSSYEQYF
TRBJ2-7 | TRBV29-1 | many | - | TGCAGCGTAACAGGGCAAAACTCCTACGAGCAGTACTTC | CSVTGQNSYEQYF
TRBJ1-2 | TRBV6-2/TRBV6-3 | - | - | TGTGCCAGCAGTTACGGGTCCCTCAGGAGGGACTATGGCTACACCTTC | CASSYGSLRRDYGYTF
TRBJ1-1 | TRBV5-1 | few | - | TGCGCCAGCAGCTTCTCTGGATTGGTCACTGAAGCTTTCTTT | CASSFSGLVTEAFF
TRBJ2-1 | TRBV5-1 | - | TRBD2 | TGCGCCAGCAGCTTGGAAGCGGGGTCCTACAATGAGCAGTTCTTC | CASSLEAGSYNEQFF
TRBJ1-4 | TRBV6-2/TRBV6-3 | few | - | TGTGCCAGCAGGCGGACAGACCTGGTGGGTGAAAAACTGTTTTTT | CASRRTDLVGEKLFF
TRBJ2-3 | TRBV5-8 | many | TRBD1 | TGTGCCAGCAGCCCAAACCAGGGGGCAGATACGCAGTATTTT | CASSPNQGADTQYF
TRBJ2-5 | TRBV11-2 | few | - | TGTGCCAGCAGCCCCTTGGGGTTTGCGGAGACCCAGTACTTC | CASSPLGFAETQYF
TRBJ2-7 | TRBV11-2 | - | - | TGTGCCAGCAGCCTTTCCGGGACACCGGTCTACGAGCAGTACTTC | CASSLSGTPVYEQYF
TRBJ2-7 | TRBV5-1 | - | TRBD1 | TGCGCCAGCAGCTTAGACAGGGGGCCCGACGAGCAGTACTTC | CASSLDRGPDEQYF
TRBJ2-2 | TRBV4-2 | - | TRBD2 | TGTGCCAGCAGCCAAGTAGCTTCCTTAGCGGGGCAGAACACCGGGGAGCTGTTTTTT | CASSQVASLAGQNTGELFF
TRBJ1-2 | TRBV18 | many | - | TGTGCCAGCTCACCTCTCGGACAGACTAACTATGGCTACACCTTC | CASSPLGQTNYGYTF
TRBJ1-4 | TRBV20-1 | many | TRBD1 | TGCAGTGCGACGAGGGACAGTCGTTACGAAAAACTGTTTTTT | CSATRDSRYEKLFF
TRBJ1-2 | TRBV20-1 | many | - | TGCAGTGCTCCTCCTCCGGGACAAAACTATGGCTACACCTTC | CSAPPPGQNYGYTF
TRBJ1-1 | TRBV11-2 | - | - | TGTGCCAGCAGCTTAGTTTCCAGGGGTACATACATGAACACTGAAGCTTTCTTT | CASSLVSRGTYMNTEAFF
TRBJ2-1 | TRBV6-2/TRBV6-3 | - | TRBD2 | TGTGCCAGCAGCCTGGGGCTAGCGGGGTGGAAATTAAGCTCCTACAATGAGCAGTTCTTC | CASSLGLAGWKLSSYNEQFF
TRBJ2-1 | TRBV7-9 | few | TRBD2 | TGTGCCAGCAGCTTAGTGGCTAGCGGGGGCAATGAGCAGTTCTTC | CASSLVASGGNEQFF
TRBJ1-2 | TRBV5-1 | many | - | TGCGCCAGCAGCTTGTGGTCTAACTATGGCTACACCTTC | CASSLWSNYGYTF
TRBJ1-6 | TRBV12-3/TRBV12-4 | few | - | TGTGCCAGCAGTTTCGGATCACCCCTCCACTTT | CASSFGSPLHF
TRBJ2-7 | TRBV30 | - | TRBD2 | TGTGCCTGGGACGAACTAGCGGGGGGGCCCCACGAGCAGTACTTC | CAWDELAGGPHEQYF
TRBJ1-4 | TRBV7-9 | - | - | TGTGCCGTCCTATACGTTGAAAAACTGTTTTTT | CAVLYVEKLFF
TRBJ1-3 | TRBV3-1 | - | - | TGTGCCAGCAGCCAAGAACAGGCTGGAAACACCATATATTTT | CASSQEQAGNTIYF
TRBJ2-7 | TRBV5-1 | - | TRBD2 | TGCGCCAGCACCCCTGGGGGGGTTACCTACGAGCAGTACTTC | CASTPGGVTYEQYF
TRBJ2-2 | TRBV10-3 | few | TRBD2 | TGTGCCATCAGTGGAGTCGGGGGGATCACCGGGGAGCTGTTTTTT | CAISGVGGITGELFF
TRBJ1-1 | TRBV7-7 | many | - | TGTGCTAGCAGCTCCTATACATCAGGGGCGGACACTGAAGCTTTCTTT | CASSSYTSGADTEAFF
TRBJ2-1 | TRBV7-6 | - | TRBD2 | TGTACCAGCAGCCACCGGCGCGGGGGGCGAGATGAGCAGTTCTTC | CTSSHRRGGRDEQFF
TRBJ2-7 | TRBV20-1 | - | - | TGCAGTGCTAGAGATTTGCGGGGCGCTGGGTACGAGCAGTACTTC | CSARDLRGAGYEQYF
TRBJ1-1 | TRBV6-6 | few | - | TGTGCCAGCAGTTACTCCGGGGGGGGGACTGAAGCTTTCTTT | CASSYSGGGTEAFF
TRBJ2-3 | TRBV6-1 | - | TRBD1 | TGTGCCAGCAGTGCCTGGGGACAGAGTGAAGATACGCAGTATTTT | CASSAWGQSEDTQYF
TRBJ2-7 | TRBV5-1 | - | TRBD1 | TGCGCCAGCAGAAACCGACAGGGGTCCTACGAGCAGTACTTC | CASRNRQGSYEQYF
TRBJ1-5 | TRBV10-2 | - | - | TGCGCCAGCAGTGACTCTCATGTCGGGCTACCCCAGCATTTT | CASSDSHVGLPQHF
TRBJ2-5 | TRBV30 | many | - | TGTGCCTGGAGTGTAAGGCGGGGACAAGAGACCCAGTACTTC | CAWSVRRGQETQYF
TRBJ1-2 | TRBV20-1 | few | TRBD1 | TGCAGTGCTAGTTCAGGGGGTGGTTTAGGCTACACCTTC | CSASSGGGLGYTF
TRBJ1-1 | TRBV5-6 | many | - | TGTGCCAGCAGCTTGGACCTCAGGGGTTCGTACACTGAAGCTTTCTTT | CASSLDLRGSYTEAFF
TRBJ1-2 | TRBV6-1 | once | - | TGTGCCAGCAGGTCTACAGGGTATGGCTACACCTTC | CASRSTGYGYTF
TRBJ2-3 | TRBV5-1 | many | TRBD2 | TGCGCCAGCAGCTTGTTAGCGGGGGCCTTCACAGATACGCAGTATTTT | CASSLLAGAFTDTQYF
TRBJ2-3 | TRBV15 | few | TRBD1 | TGTGCCATTGGGGACAGGGCGAGCACAGATACGCAGTATTTT | CAIGDRASTDTQYF
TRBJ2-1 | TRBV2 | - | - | TGTGCCAGCAGTGACTACAGCTTCTCCTACAATGAGCAGTTCTTC | CASSDYSFSYNEQFF
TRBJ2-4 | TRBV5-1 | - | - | TGCGCCAGCAGCACCGGACTAGAGGGGGTTGTTCAGTACTTC | CASSTGLEGVVQYF